The TCR beta chain described here comes from a study of PD-1 blockade in classical Hodgkin lymphoma. Study-level points and caveats: The baseline diversity of complete responders showed similarity to that of newly diagnosed patients. CD4+ TCR diversity climbed significantly by C4D1, unlike CD8+ TCR diversity.

The CDR3 sequence is 13 residues long. V was clipped by 7 bases and J by 6 bases, with 15 bases between them. Germline V gene data show CDR1 as ENHRY and CDR2 as SYGVKD. About this clone itself: Its cognate antigen is unknown.

Brentuximab vedotin exposure varied among the patients, all of whom had relapsed after autologous stem cell transplantation. Clones were read by immunoSEQ multiplex PCR, and TCRdb kept only the in-frame ones, dropping some. Of about 61,000 clones listed, 75% to 90% are singletons. The source was peripheral blood mononuclear cells (PBMCs), collected at baseline. The chain has TRBV10-3 and TRBJ1-2, with a possible D match to TRBD1 (5 bases). The clonotype comes from a human donor with classical Hodgkin lymphoma. The CDR3 region is CAIKNQLGDGYTF. The CDR3 bases are TGTGCCATCAAAAACCAATTAGGGGATGGCTACACCTTC.